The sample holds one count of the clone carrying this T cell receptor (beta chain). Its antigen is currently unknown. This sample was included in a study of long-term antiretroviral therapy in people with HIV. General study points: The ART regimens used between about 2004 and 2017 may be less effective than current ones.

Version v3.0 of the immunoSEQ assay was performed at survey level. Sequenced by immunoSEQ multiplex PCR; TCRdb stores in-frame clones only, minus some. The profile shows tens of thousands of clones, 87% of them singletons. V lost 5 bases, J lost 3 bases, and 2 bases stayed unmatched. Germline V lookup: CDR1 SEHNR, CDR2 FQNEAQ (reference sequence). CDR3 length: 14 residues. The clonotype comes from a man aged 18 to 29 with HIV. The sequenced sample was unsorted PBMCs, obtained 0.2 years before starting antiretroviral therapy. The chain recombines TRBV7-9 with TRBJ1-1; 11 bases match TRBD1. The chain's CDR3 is CASSQGQGDTEAFF. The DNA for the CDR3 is TGTGCCAGCAGCCAGGGACAGGGGGACACTGAAGCTTTCTTT.